Described below is a single T cell receptor beta chain sequence and its context. The length of the CDR3 is 16 residues. Per germline, CDR1 SGHTS and CDR2 YDEGEE. The V gene end was trimmed by 0 bases and the J gene end by 2 bases; junction bases not matched to a gene: 5. The record originates from a study of blood T cell repertoires in COVID-19. As handled by the study authors: Researchers report that nucleated cell counts were estimated from reference gene primer amplification. Assay used: immunoSEQ multiplex PCR; TCRdb lists only in-frame clones, some missing. V, J and clone size reflect that table, while D and trimming were determined from the DNA. The table lists around 38,000 clones, about 85% of them singletons.

The origin of this receptor is a man aged 55 to 70 with COVID-19, enrolled during active disease. The sample comprised peripheral blood. This sequence joins TRBV5-8 and TRBJ2-3, with 8 positions matching TRBD1. The chain's CDR3 is CASSLALTGVTDTQYF. CDR3 sequence (DNA): TGTGCCAGCAGCTTGGCGCTGACAGGGGTCACAGATACGCAGTATTTT.